What follows are 18 T cell receptor beta chains derived from one specimen sequenced in a study of CD8 T cells in Susac syndrome. Reverse transcription used roughly 0.45 to 1 ug RNA and random hexamers. TCRdb fed the immunoSEQ multiplex PCR reads into MiXCR, producing one record per CDR3 protein. This sample carries about 120,000 distinct CDR3 sequences, roughly 94% of them seen once, and the ten largest clones take about 0.089%. Sample: CD4+ T cells from PBMCs. The origin of the receptors is a human donor in good health.

This clonotype came up once. CDR3 coding DNA: TGTGCCACCAGTGATGTTATGGACCTCACCGGGGAGCTGTTTTTT. It is translated as CATSDVMDLTGELFF. J is TRBJ2-2 and V is TRBV24-1, with D uncertain. CDR1 and CDR2 from the germline V gene are KGHDR and SFDVKD. There are 15 residues in the CDR3. The V end lost 3 bases, the J end lost 4 bases, and 11 bases lay between the germline ends.

The CDR3 reads CASSAMIPGQQETQYF. CDR3 DNA sequence: TGTGCCAGTAGTGCAATGATACCGGGACAGCAAGAGACCCAGTACTTC. The chain carries TRBV19 and TRBJ2-5, with 7 bases that match TRBD1. The CDR3 has 16 amino acids. Per the germline V gene, CDR1 is LNHDA and CDR2 is SQIVND (reference sequence). Losses at the gene ends were 5 bases for V and 2 bases for J; bases not matched to a gene: 11.

The J gene is TRBJ2-7, the V gene TRBV9; perhaps D is TRBD1 or TRBD2 (5 bases each). Trimming took off 4 bases at V and 4 bases at J, with 15 bases between the two ends. The CDR3 has 14 amino acids. The germline V gene encodes CDR1 SGDLS and CDR2 YYNGEE. In nucleotides, the CDR3 is TGTGCCAGCAGCTTCCGAAGCGAGGGGTACGAGCAGTACTTC. Its translation: CASSFRSEGYEQYF.

The gene calls are TRBV5-6 and TRBJ2-1; a weak D match, TRBD2 (5 bases). V shed 0 bases and J shed 4 bases, with 8 bases lying between them. CDR3 length: 14 amino acids. The V gene's germline CDR1 is SGHDT and CDR2 YYEEEE. This CDR3 is CASSLVSGYNEQFF. In nucleotides, the CDR3 is TGTGCCAGCAGCTTGGTCAGCGGATACAATGAGCAGTTCTTC.

This chain uses TRBV5-1 with TRBJ2-2, with 8 bases matching TRBD1. Germline V CDR1 and CDR2: SGHRS, YFSETQ. J was trimmed by 4 bases and V by 4 bases; bases with no gene match: 12. The CDR3 is 17 amino acids. The CDR3 protein is CASSLGQGAFITGELFF. The CDR3 DNA reads TGCGCCAGCAGCCTGGGGCAGGGGGCCTTTATCACCGGGGAGCTGTTTTTT.

In this sample, this clonotype turned up once. This sequence joins TRBV24-1 and TRBJ2-1; 10 positions match TRBD2. Per the germline V gene, CDR1 is KGHDR and CDR2 is SFDVKD. This CDR3 contains 15 residues. With V trimmed by 6 bases and J by 6 bases, 7 bases remained unmatched. In nucleotides, the CDR3 is TGTGCCACCAGTCGAGCTAGCGGGAGTTTCAATGAGCAGTTCTTC. Translated, it gives CATSRASGSFNEQFF.

V and J are TRBV4-1 and TRBJ2-2; D may be TRBD1 (5 bases). The V gene's germline CDR1 is MGHRA and CDR2 YSYEKL. The CDR3 covers 15 residues. Trimming removed 8 bases at V and 0 bases at J, with 13 bases between. CDR3: CASVDGATNTGELFF. CDR3 bases: TGCGCCAGCGTAGATGGGGCGACGAACACCGGGGAGCTGTTTTTT.

This chain links TRBV3-1 with TRBJ1-2; no reliable D call. CDR3 length: 14 residues. Germline V gene lookup returns CDR1 LGHDT and CDR2 YNNKEL (reference sequence). The V end lost 4 bases, the J end lost 5 bases, and 14 bases lay between the germline ends. CDR3 loop: CASSPTARNYGYTF. For the CDR3, the DNA is TGTGCCAGCAGCCCAACAGCCCGAAATTATGGCTACACCTTC.

The table lists this clonotype with a count of one. V gene TRBV19 combines with J gene TRBJ2-2; D gene ambiguous. Germline lookup yields CDR1 LNHDA and CDR2 SQIVND (reference sequence). There are 13 residues in the CDR3. Trimming left V 10 bases short and J 1 base short, with 10 bases between. CDR3: CAISDWNTGELFF. CDR3 nucleotides: TGTGCCATCAGCGACTGGAACACCGGGGAGCTGTTTTTT. Using reference TRBV19 and TRBJ2-2 for the parts outside the CDR3, the full variable domain is DGGITQSPKYLFRKEGQNVTLSCEQNLNHDAMYWYRQDPGQGLRLIYYSQIVNDFQKGDIAEGYSVSREKKESFPLTVTSAQKNPTAFYLCAISDWNTGELFFGEGSRLTVL.

This chain joins TRBV24-1 and TRBJ2-5; possible D gene TRBD2, 6 bases. This CDR3 has 14 residues. The germline CDR1 and CDR2 sequences are KGHDR and SFDVKD. V lost 3 bases and J 5 bases, leaving 12 bases between the germline ends. The CDR3, as DNA: TGTGCCACCAGTGATGGGGGGATTAGGGAGACCCAGTACTTC. It specifies CATSDGGIRETQYF.

The V and J genes are TRBV6-6 and TRBJ2-1, with D perhaps being TRBD1 or TRBD2 (5 bases each). This CDR3 is 16 amino acids long. Germline CDR1 is MNHNY and CDR2 is SVGAGI (reference sequence). V lost 0 bases and J 4 bases, leaving 13 bases between the germline ends. The DNA of the CDR3 is TGTGCCAGCAGTTACTCGACTACCGGGACGTACAATGAGCAGTTCTTC. Protein product: CASSYSTTGTYNEQFF.

This chain connects TRBV29-1 to TRBJ2-7; D remains ambiguous. Trimming took 7 bases from V and 0 from J, leaving 7 bases between them. Germline V lookup: CDR1 SQVTM, CDR2 ANQGSEA. CDR3 length equals 11 residues. CDR3 DNA: TGCAGCGCGACTGTCTCCTACGAGCAGTACTTC. Protein product: CSATVSYEQYF.

The chain combines TRBV11-2 with TRBJ2-1; 10 bases map to TRBD2. Germline values: CDR1 SGHAT, CDR2 FQNNGV. V lost 2 bases, J lost 7 bases, and 8 bases stayed unmatched. This CDR3 region has 16 residues. The CDR3 nucleotides read TGTGCCAGCAGCTTATCCGCTAGCGGGAGCGTAAATGAGCAGTTCTTC. Translated: CASSLSASGSVNEQFF.

The V gene is TRBV6-1, the J gene TRBJ2-7; 7 bases align to TRBD2. This CDR3 comprises 18 residues. V shed 2 bases, J shed 6 bases, and the junction held 19 bases outside the gene matches. CDR1 and CDR2 (germline): MNHNS, SASEGT. The CDR3 DNA is TGTGCCAGCAGTGAAAGCCCTGCCCCGGGGGGAGGGCCAGGCGAGCAGTACTTC. Amino acids: CASSESPAPGGGPGEQYF.

The chain is built from TRBV5-1 and TRBJ1-2; the match to TRBD1 covers 7 bases. V gave up 2 bases and J gave up 12 bases; unmatched junction bases: 10. The CDR3 runs 13 residues. Germline lookup yields CDR1 SGHRS and CDR2 YFSETQ. The chain's CDR3 is CASSLRQGKGDTF. CDR3 DNA sequence: TGCGCCAGCAGCTTACGACAGGGAAAAGGGGACACCTTC. The variable domain in full, completed from reference TRBV5-1 and TRBJ1-2, reads KAGVTQTPRYLIKTRGQQVTLSCSPISGHRSVSWYQQTPGQGLQFLFEYFSETQRNKGNFPGRFSGRQFSNSRSEMNVSTLELGDSALYLCASSLRQGKGDTFGSGTRLTVV.

A remark on this clonotype: The junction departs from germline at one end; a sequencing error may be responsible. V and J are TRBV9 and TRBJ1-1; 9 bases map to TRBD1. CDR3 length equals 14 residues. The V gene's germline CDR1 is SGDLS and CDR2 YYNGEE. CDR3 nucleotides: TGTGCCAGCAGCTCGGGACAGGGAAGGACTGAAGTTTTCTTT. This sequence encodes CASSSGQGRTEVFF.

This rearrangement joins TRBV7-9 to TRBJ1-1; D is undetermined. The germline V gene has CDR1 SEHNR and CDR2 FQNEAQ (reference sequence). There are 13 residues in the CDR3. V lost 1 base and J lost 10, with 13 bases in between. CDR3 region: CASSLEGPSVAFF. The CDR3 DNA reads as TGTGCCAGCAGCTTAGAGGGCCCCTCGGTAGCTTTCTTT.

The chain links TRBV7-9 to TRBJ2-2; D may be TRBD2 (5 bases). V was shortened by 8 bases and J by 6 bases, with 7 bases between the two germline ends. The CDR3 covers 11 residues. Germline V gene data show CDR1 as SEHNR and CDR2 as FQNEAQ (reference sequence). Here the CDR3 reads CASPRAGELFF. CDR3 bases: TGTGCCAGCCCGCGGGCCGGGGAGCTGTTTTTT. The full variable domain, with the rest looked up from reference TRBV7-9 and TRBJ2-2, is DTGVSQNPRHKITKRGQNVTFRCDPISEHNRLYWYRQTLGQGPEFLTYFQNEAQLEKSRLLSDRFSAERPKGSFSTLEIQRTEQGDSAMYLCASPRAGELFFGEGSRLTVL.